This TCR beta chain was sequenced in a study of T-cell reconstitution after alpha-beta-depleted transplantation in children. Study conclusions and caveats: Newly generated T cells supplied most T-cell counts and diversity one year post-transplant.

Per the germline V gene, CDR1 is KGHSH and CDR2 is LQKENI. Trimming pared 0 bases from V and 4 bases from J, leaving 10 bases between. The CDR3 contains 15 residues. As to this clonotype: What it binds is unknown.

Researchers prepared the TCRbeta library using unique molecular identifiers, the study reports. MiXCR was run by TCRdb on the PCR reads, yielding one entry per CDR3 protein. The sample lists 500,000 to 600,000 distinct CDR3 sequences; approximately 30% were seen once. The sample consisted of PBMCs, taken before TCRalphabeta/CD19-depleted stem cell transplant. This TCR was recovered from a boy under two years old with Wiskott-Aldrich syndrome, due to receive a stem cell transplant. V usage is TRBV18 and J usage is TRBJ2-1; tentative D call: TRBD1 (6 bases). In DNA, the CDR3 is TGTGCCAGCTCACCACCGTCTGGACAGTACAATGAGCAGTTCTTC. Protein product: CASSPPSGQYNEQFF.